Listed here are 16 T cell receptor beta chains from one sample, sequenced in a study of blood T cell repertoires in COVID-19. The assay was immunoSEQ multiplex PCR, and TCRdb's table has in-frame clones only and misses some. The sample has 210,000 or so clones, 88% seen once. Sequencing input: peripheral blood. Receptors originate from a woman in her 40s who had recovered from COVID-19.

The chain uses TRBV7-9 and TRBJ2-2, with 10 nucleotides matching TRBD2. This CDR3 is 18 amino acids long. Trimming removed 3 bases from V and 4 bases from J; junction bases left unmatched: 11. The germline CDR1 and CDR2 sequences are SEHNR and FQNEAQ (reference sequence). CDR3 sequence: CASSLVLAGVHGTGELFF. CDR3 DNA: TGTGCCAGCAGCTTGGTGCTAGCGGGAGTTCACGGCACCGGGGAGCTGTTTTTT.

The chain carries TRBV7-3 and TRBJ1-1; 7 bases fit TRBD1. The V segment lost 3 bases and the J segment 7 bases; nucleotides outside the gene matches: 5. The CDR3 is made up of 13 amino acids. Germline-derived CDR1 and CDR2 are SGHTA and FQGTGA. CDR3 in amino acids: CASSFGPGGEAFF. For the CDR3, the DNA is TGTGCCAGCAGCTTCGGACCAGGGGGTGAAGCTTTCTTT.

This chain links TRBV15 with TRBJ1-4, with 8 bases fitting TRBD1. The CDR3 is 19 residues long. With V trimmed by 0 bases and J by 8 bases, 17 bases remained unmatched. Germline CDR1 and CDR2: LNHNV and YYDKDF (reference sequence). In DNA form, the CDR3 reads TGTGCCACCAGCAGAGATCTGGGGACAGGAGGGCCGCGTGACGAAAAACTGTTTTTT. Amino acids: CATSRDLGTGGPRDEKLFF. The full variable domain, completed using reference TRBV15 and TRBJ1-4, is DAMVIQNPRYQVTQFGKPVTLSCSQTLNHNVMYWYQQKSSQAPKLLFHYYDKDFNNEADTPDNFQSRRPNTSFCFLDIRSPGLGDTAMYLCATSRDLGTGGPRDEKLFFGSGTQLSVL.

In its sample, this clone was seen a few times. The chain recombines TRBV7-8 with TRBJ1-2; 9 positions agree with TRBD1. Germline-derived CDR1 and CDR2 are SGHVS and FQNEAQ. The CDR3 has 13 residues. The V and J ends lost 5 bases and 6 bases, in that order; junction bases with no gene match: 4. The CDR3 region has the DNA TGTGCCAGCAGCCCAAGGACAGGGGATGGCTACACCTTC. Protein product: CASSPRTGDGYTF.

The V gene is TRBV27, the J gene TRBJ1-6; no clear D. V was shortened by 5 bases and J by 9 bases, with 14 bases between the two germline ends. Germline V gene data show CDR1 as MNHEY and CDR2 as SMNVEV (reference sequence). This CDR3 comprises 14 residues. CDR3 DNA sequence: TGTGCCAGCAGTGGCGGTGCTCACGTTTCACCCCTCCACTTT. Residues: CASSGGAHVSPLHF.

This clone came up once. The DNA for the CDR3 is TGTGCCAGCAGCCCCGGGACAGGGACTTCTGGGGCCAACGTCCTGACTTTC. Its translation is CASSPGTGTSGANVLTF. J is TRBJ2-6 and V is TRBV7-8; TRBD1 aligns across 9 bases. CDR1 and CDR2 from the germline V gene are SGHVS and FQNEAQ. The CDR3 has 17 amino acids. Trimming cost V 5 bases and J 1 base; bases outside gene matches: 6.

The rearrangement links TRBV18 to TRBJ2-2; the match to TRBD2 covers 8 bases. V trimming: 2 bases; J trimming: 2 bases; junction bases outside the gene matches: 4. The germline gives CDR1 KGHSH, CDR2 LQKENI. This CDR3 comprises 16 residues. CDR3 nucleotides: TGTGCCAGCTCACCAAGGACTAGCTCCAACACCGGGGAGCTGTTTTTT. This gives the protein CASSPRTSSNTGELFF. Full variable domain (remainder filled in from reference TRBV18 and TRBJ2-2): NAGVMQNPRHLVRRRGQEARLRCSPMKGHSHVYWYRQLPEEGLKFMVYLQKENIIDESGMPKERFSAEFPKEGPSILRIQQVVRGDSAAYFCASSPRTSSNTGELFFGEGSRLTVL.

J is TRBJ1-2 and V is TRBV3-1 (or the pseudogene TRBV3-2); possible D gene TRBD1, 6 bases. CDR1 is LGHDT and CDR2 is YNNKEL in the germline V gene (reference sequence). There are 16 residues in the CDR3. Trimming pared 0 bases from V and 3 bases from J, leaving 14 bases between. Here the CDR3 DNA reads TGTGCCAGCAGCCAAGAGAGAAAACAGGGACACTATGGCTACACCTTC. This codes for CASSQERKQGHYGYTF.

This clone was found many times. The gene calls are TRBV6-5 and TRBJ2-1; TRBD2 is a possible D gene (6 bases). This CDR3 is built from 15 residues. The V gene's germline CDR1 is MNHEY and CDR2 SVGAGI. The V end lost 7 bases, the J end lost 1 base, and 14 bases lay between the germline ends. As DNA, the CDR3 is TGTGCCAGCACCTCGCTGGCGGGATCCTACAATGAGCAGTTCTTC. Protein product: CASTSLAGSYNEQFF.

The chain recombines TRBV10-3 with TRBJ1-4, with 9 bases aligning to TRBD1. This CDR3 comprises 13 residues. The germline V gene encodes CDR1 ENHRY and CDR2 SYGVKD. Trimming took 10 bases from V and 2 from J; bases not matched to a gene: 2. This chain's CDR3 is CATQGATNEKLFF. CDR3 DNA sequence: TGTGCCACACAGGGGGCGACTAATGAAAAACTGTTTTTT.

The CDR3 here is CASSQMTGNQPQHF. The CDR3 coding sequence is TGTGCCAGCAGCCAAATGACAGGGAATCAGCCCCAGCATTTT. The chain carries TRBV3-1 (or the pseudogene TRBV3-2) and TRBJ1-5; 7 nucleotides line up with TRBD1. CDR3 size: 14 residues. CDR1 and CDR2 from the germline V gene are LGHDT and YNNKEL (reference sequence). Trimming removed 2 bases from V and 4 bases from J; junction bases left unmatched: 2.

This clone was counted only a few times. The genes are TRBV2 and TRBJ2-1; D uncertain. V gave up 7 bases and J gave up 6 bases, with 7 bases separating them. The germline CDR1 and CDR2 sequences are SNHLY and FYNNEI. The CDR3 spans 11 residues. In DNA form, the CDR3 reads TGTGCCAGCACTAGGTCCAATGAGCAGTTCTTC. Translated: CASTRSNEQFF.

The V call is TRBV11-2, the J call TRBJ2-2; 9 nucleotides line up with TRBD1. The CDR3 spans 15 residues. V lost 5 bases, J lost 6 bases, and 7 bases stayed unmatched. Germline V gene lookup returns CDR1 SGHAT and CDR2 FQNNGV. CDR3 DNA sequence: TGTGCCAGCAGCCCCTGGACAGGGGAGGCCGGGGAGCTGTTTTTT. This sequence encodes CASSPWTGEAGELFF.

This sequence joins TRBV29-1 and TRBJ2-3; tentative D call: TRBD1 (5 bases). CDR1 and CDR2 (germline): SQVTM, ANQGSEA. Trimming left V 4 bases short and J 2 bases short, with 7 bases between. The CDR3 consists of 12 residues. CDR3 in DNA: TGCAGCGTTGGCAGGGACACAGATACGCAGTATTTT. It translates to CSVGRDTDTQYF.

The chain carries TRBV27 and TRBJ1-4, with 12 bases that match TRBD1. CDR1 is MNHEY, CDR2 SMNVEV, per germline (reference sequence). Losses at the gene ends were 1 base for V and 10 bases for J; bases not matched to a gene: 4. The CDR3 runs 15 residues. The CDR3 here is CASSLLGTGGGKLFF. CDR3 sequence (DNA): TGTGCCAGCAGTTTATTGGGGACAGGGGGCGGAAAACTGTTTTTT.

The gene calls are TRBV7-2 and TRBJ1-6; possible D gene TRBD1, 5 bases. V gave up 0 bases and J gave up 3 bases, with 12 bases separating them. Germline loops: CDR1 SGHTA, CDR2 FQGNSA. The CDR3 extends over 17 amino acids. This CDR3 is CASSLAYDSLYNSPLHF. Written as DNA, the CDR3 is TGTGCCAGCAGCTTAGCGTACGACAGCCTCTATAATTCACCCCTCCACTTT.